These 15 T cell receptor beta chains came from one sample sequenced in a study of cytomegalovirus exposure and HLA in healthy donors. The primer mix had 60 Vbeta and 13 Jbeta primers. Libraries were prepared by immunoSEQ multiplex PCR; TCRdb keeps only in-frame clonotypes and omits some of them. The sample has just under 95,000 clones; 65% to 85% are singletons. The source material was PBMCs. The receptors were sampled from a girl aged 2-10 years in good health and CMV-seropositive.

The chain combines TRBV19 with TRBJ1-4; 9 positions match TRBD1. Germline CDR1 LNHDA, CDR2 SQIVND (reference sequence). This CDR3 contains 14 residues. The V and J ends lost 6 bases and 10 bases, in that order; junction bases with no gene match: 9. The DNA for the CDR3 is TGTGCCAGTAGCGGACAGGGGAAGTACGGAAAACTGTTTTTT. Protein product: CASSGQGKYGKLFF.

The rearrangement joins TRBV27 to TRBJ1-2; 9 nucleotides line up with TRBD1. CDR1 and CDR2 (germline): MNHEY, SMNVEV (reference sequence). V lost 5 bases, J lost 8 bases, and 9 bases stayed unmatched. The CDR3 spans 14 residues. Here the CDR3 reads CASSQQGARVGYTF. CDR3 nucleotides: TGTGCCAGCAGTCAACAGGGGGCGCGTGTCGGCTACACCTTC.

This CDR3 is CASSETGVYGYTF. The CDR3 DNA follows: TGTGCCAGCAGTGAAACAGGTGTCTATGGCTACACCTTC. The chain couples TRBV25-1 to TRBJ1-2; TRBD1 might be the D (5 bases). Germline V CDR1 and CDR2: MGHDK, SYGVNS. CDR3 length equals 13 residues. Trimming pared 2 bases from V and 4 bases from J, leaving 8 bases between.

The chain carries TRBV2 and TRBJ1-3, with 7 bases lining up with TRBD1. Per the germline V gene, CDR1 is SNHLY and CDR2 is FYNNEI. This CDR3 is 15 amino acids long. The trim removed 6 bases at V and 0 bases at J, leaving 5 bases unmatched. CDR3 nucleotide sequence: TGTGCCAGCAGAGTAGGGGGCAGCTCTGGAAACACCATATATTTT. Translated: CASRVGGSSGNTIYF.

The chain couples TRBV5-1 to TRBJ2-3, with TRBD2 matching over 9 bases. The germline gives CDR1 SGHRS, CDR2 YFSETQ. This CDR3 is 18 amino acids long. Trimming removed 4 bases from V and 0 bases from J; junction bases left unmatched: 12. CDR3 amino acids: CASSLKGKAGGSTDTQYF. DNA for the CDR3: TGCGCCAGCAGCCTGAAAGGGAAGGCGGGAGGGAGCACAGATACGCAGTATTTT.

V is TRBV19 and J is TRBJ1-1; 9 nucleotides agree with TRBD1. Per germline, CDR1 LNHDA and CDR2 SQIVND (reference sequence). This CDR3 is 16 amino acids long. The V and J ends lost 5 bases and 0 bases, in that order; junction bases with no gene match: 7. In nucleotides, the CDR3 is TGTGCCAGTAGTTTCACCGGGACAGGGATGAACACTGAAGCTTTCTTT. Its protein is CASSFTGTGMNTEAFF.

V and J are TRBV11-2 and TRBJ1-1, with D maybe TRBD1 (6 bases). The CDR3 runs 17 residues. Per germline, CDR1 SGHAT and CDR2 FQNNGV. Trimming took off 4 bases at V and 3 bases at J, with 21 bases between the two ends. The CDR3 DNA reads as TGTGCCAGCAGCTCTCTTGGGGGGGCTACGAGGGACACTGAAGCTTTCTTT. Amino acid sequence: CASSSLGGATRDTEAFF.

This clone has more than one count but fewer than ten. The chain recombines TRBV5-5 with TRBJ1-2; TRBD1 matches 7 bases. Germline-derived CDR1 and CDR2 are SGHKS and YYEKEE (reference sequence). Trimming at V came to 1 base and at J to 1 base, leaving 4 bases not matched to a gene. This CDR3 comprises 15 residues. CDR3 in amino acids: CASSLQGQINYGYTF. In nucleotides, the CDR3 is TGTGCCAGCAGCTTGCAGGGACAGATTAACTATGGCTACACCTTC.

The chain uses TRBV19 and TRBJ1-2; D is perhaps TRBD1 (5 bases). The CDR3 loop spans 15 amino acids. CDR1 and CDR2 from the germline V gene are LNHDA and SQIVND (reference sequence). V was cut by 5 bases and J by 6 bases, with 19 bases left in between. The CDR3 here is CASSRNNRTPHGYTF. The CDR3 coding sequence is TGTGCCAGTAGTCGCAATAACAGGACCCCCCATGGCTACACCTTC.

The chain uses TRBV10-2 and TRBJ2-7; a weak D match, TRBD1 (6 bases). CDR1 is WSHSY, CDR2 SAAADI, per germline. The V end was cut by 8 bases, the J end by 1 base, with 21 bases between. The CDR3 is 16 residues long. CDR3 loop: CASCQPGTFVSYEQYF. DNA of the CDR3: TGCGCCAGCTGCCAGCCCGGGACATTTGTTTCCTACGAGCAGTACTTC.

The chain recombines TRBV7-3 with TRBJ2-1, with 10 bases matching TRBD2. With V trimmed by 6 bases and J by 3 bases, 5 bases remained unmatched. The CDR3 is made up of 15 amino acids. Per germline, CDR1 SGHTA and CDR2 FQGTGA. The CDR3 coding sequence is TGTGCCAGCAGTTCCGGGACTAGCGTCTACAATGAGCAGTTCTTC. Protein product: CASSSGTSVYNEQFF.

This clone was observed a single time. The V gene is TRBV6-5, the J gene TRBJ1-1; D uncertain. The germline gives CDR1 MNHEY, CDR2 SVGAGI. The CDR3 totals 12 residues. V lost 4 bases to trimming and J lost 7 bases, with 10 bases between them. As DNA, the CDR3 is TGTGCCAGCAGTTCCCGGTCGGGTGAAGCTTTCTTT. Amino acids: CASSSRSGEAFF.

The V gene is TRBV9, the J gene TRBJ1-2, with 12 nucleotides matching TRBD1. Unmatched junction bases numbered 8, after V lost 0 bases and J lost 5 bases. Germline CDR1 is SGDLS and CDR2 is YYNGEE. The CDR3 spans 17 residues. The CDR3 region is CASSVVPPGQGAYGYTF. The CDR3 DNA reads as TGTGCCAGCAGCGTAGTTCCTCCGGGACAGGGGGCTTATGGCTACACCTTC.

CDR3 nucleotide sequence: TGTGCCAGCAGTCAACAGGGGGAGTACGGCTACACCTTC. Protein product: CASSQQGEYGYTF. The rearrangement links TRBV28 to TRBJ1-2, with 8 nucleotides matching TRBD1. The CDR3 spans 13 residues. Germline CDR1 and CDR2: MDHEN and SYDVKM. V shed 5 bases and J 8 bases; nucleotides not matched to a gene: 7.

The chain employs TRBV6-1 and TRBJ1-5; 7 bases agree with TRBD1. The V gene's germline CDR1 is MNHNS and CDR2 SASEGT. V lost 7 bases and J lost 4; bases outside the gene matches: 10. The CDR3 length is 15 residues. The CDR3: CASTLGQDFNQPQHF. In DNA, the CDR3 is TGTGCCAGCACGCTCGGACAGGATTTTAATCAGCCCCAGCATTTT.